This T cell receptor beta chain was identified during a study of T cell responses to AZD1222 COVID-19 vaccine. Points from the study as a whole: Repertoire samples came only from after the peak T cell response. At baseline, just a handful of AZD1222 recipients tested seropositive.

Remarks on this clone: Its antigen remains unidentified.

Germline loops: CDR1 SGDLS, CDR2 YYNGEE. This CDR3 contains 19 residues. The junction had 14 bases not matched to a gene; V was cut back by 3 bases and J by 4 bases. Clones were read by immunoSEQ multiplex PCR, and TCRdb kept only the in-frame ones, dropping some. The sample includes 75,000 to 80,000 clones, 90% of them seen just once. The J gene is TRBJ2-6, the V gene TRBV9, with 9 bases identical to TRBD1. The TCR was taken from an adult who received the AZD1222 COVID-19 vaccine. The material was peripheral blood, obtained 28 days after the second AZD1222 dose. The CDR3 sequence: CASSAPRGQGLSGANVLTF. The CDR3 region has the DNA TGTGCCAGCAGCGCCCCACGAGGACAGGGGCTATCCGGGGCCAACGTCCTGACTTTC.